Listed here are 23 T cell receptor beta chains from one sample, sequenced in a study of blood T cells in healthy people across ages. The second PCR ran roughly 6 to 11 cycles with a sample-barcoded 5' primer and J-beta primers. TCRdb recomputed calls from the 5' RACE reads with MiXCR, one row per CDR3 protein. The sample shows some 1.8 million distinct CDR3 sequences, approximately 39% of them seen only once. Sequencing input: blood. The receptor set was obtained from a human donor in good health.

The table lists this clonotype with many counts. The chain employs TRBV10-3 and TRBJ2-3; 9 positions agree with TRBD1. The germline V gene has CDR1 ENHRY and CDR2 SYGVKD. The CDR3 sequence is 16 residues long. Trimming cost V 2 bases and J 0 bases; bases outside gene matches: 3. The CDR3 DNA is TGTGCCATCAGTGAGCCCGGGACAGGGAGCACAGATACGCAGTATTTT. Translation: CAISEPGTGSTDTQYF.

This clonotype was counted only a few times. This chain uses TRBV7-3 with TRBJ2-6, with 10 bases identical to TRBD1. The J segment lost 2 bases and the V segment lost 5 bases, leaving 9 bases of the junction unmatched. This CDR3 has 18 amino acids. CDR1 and CDR2 (germline): SGHTA, FQGTGA. The CDR3 DNA follows: TGTGCCAGCAGCCTGACAGGGGGCGCTGAGACTGGGGCCAACGTCCTGACTTTC. It specifies CASSLTGGAETGANVLTF.

In DNA form, the CDR3 reads TGCAGTGCCTCGGGGACAGGACGATTTGAAGCTTTCTTT. Translation gives CSASGTGRFEAFF. The chain carries TRBV20-1 and TRBJ1-1; 8 positions agree with TRBD1. The CDR3 spans 13 residues. V gave up 6 bases and J gave up 7 bases; unmatched junction bases: 10. The germline gives CDR1 DFQATT, CDR2 SNEGSKA (reference sequence).

This clonotype has a handful of counts. The chain combines TRBV15 with TRBJ2-2; D is perhaps TRBD1 (6 bases). This CDR3 is built from 15 residues. With 5 bases removed from V and 5 bases from J, the gap between germline ends came to 15 bases. Germline CDR1 is LNHNV and CDR2 is YYDKDF (reference sequence). CDR3 residues: CATSRKIQGTGELFF. In DNA form, the CDR3 reads TGTGCCACCAGCCGAAAAATACAGGGAACCGGGGAGCTGTTTTTT.

This clonotype was picked up a small number of times. The V and J genes are TRBV10-3 and TRBJ1-2, with no clear D. Germline assignment: CDR1 ENHRY and CDR2 SYGVKD. V was clipped by 9 bases and J by 2 bases, with 13 bases between them. This CDR3 comprises 13 residues. DNA of the CDR3: TGTGCCATGCGAGACGGCTTAAACTATGGCTACACCTTC. This translates into CAMRDGLNYGYTF.

Turning to this clonotype: Germline and junction disagree at one end, which may indicate a read error. The gene calls are TRBV6-5 and TRBJ2-7; no reliable D call. The CDR3 sequence is 16 residues long. Germline V gene sequence: CDR1 MNHEY, CDR2 SVGAGI. The CDR3 DNA is TGTGCCAGGAGTTACTCTCCAGGCCGACGCTCCTACGAGCAGTACTTC. Protein: CARSYSPGRRSYEQYF.

This chain links TRBV20-1 with TRBJ1-2; possibly TRBD1 for D (5 bases). Trimming cost V 5 bases and J 8 bases, with 15 bases left between them. Germline V gene data show CDR1 as DFQATT and CDR2 as SNEGSKA (reference sequence). This CDR3 comprises 12 residues. CDR3 residues: CSAPYLGGGYTF. In DNA, the CDR3 is TGCAGTGCTCCATATTTGGGGGGAGGCTACACCTTC.

The J gene is TRBJ2-4, the V gene TRBV12-3 or TRBV12-4; the match to TRBD1 covers 7 bases. This CDR3 contains 14 residues. Trimming removed 5 bases from V and 13 bases from J; junction bases left unmatched: 14. CDR3 DNA: TGTGCCAGCAGTCCAGACAGGGATCGGAATGAGCAGTACTTC. This gives the protein CASSPDRDRNEQYF.

The chain links TRBV6-2 or TRBV6-3 to TRBJ1-5; TRBD1 aligns across 8 bases. CDR1 and CDR2 from the germline V gene are MNHEY and SVGEGT. J lost 5 bases, V lost 4 bases, and 1 base had no gene match. The CDR3 consists of 13 residues. In DNA form, the CDR3 reads TGTGCCAGCAGTTCAGGGGGCTATCAGCCCCAGCATTTT. Translating it yields CASSSGGYQPQHF.

The chain combines TRBV20-1 with TRBJ2-3, with unresolved D. Germline CDR1 reads DFQATT; CDR2 reads SNEGSKA (reference sequence). CDR3 length: 14 residues. Trimming removed 2 bases at V and 4 bases at J, with 13 bases between. DNA of the CDR3: TGCAGTGCTAGAAAGTGGAAATCTCCAGATACGCAGTATTTT. It specifies CSARKWKSPDTQYF.

The chain has TRBV7-4 and TRBJ1-4; TRBD1 aligns across 9 bases. Losses at the gene ends were 1 base for V and 0 bases for J; bases not matched to a gene: 9. This CDR3 has 19 amino acids. Germline values: CDR1 SGHVT, CDR2 SQSDAQ. CDR3 amino acids: CASSLEGTGKDTTNEKLFF. The CDR3 DNA is TGTGCCAGCAGCTTAGAAGGGACAGGGAAAGATACAACTAATGAAAAACTGTTTTTT.

Points on this clonotype: The conserved phenylalanine or tryptophan normally closing the CDR3 is absent here, so this likely arose from a read error. The chain has TRBV5-6 and TRBJ2-5; D call uncertain. Germline CDR1 reads SGHDT; CDR2 reads YYEEEE. This CDR3 is built from 13 residues. V was clipped by 4 bases and J by 1 base, with 8 bases between them. This CDR3 reads CASSLWVQETQYL. CDR3 nucleotide sequence: TGTGCCAGCAGCCTTTGGGTCCAAGAGACCCAGTACCTC.

This clonotype appeared a few times. This chain connects TRBV4-1 to TRBJ2-7; TRBD2 matches 8 bases. The CDR3 consists of 15 residues. Trimming removed 4 bases from V and 1 base from J; junction bases left unmatched: 6. The germline V gene encodes CDR1 MGHRA and CDR2 YSYEKL. The CDR3 coding sequence is TGCGCCAGCAGCCGTAGCGGGGATTCTTCCTACGAGCAGTACTTC. It specifies CASSRSGDSSYEQYF.

There are a few counts of this clonotype. This chain connects TRBV12-3 or TRBV12-4 to TRBJ2-3, with D tentatively TRBD2 (6 bases). The CDR3 is made up of 15 amino acids. The germline V and J ends were trimmed by 3 bases and 3 bases, with 13 bases remaining between them. The CDR3 spells CASSFSGLTTDTQYF. The CDR3 region has the DNA TGTGCCAGCAGTTTTTCGGGACTGACTACAGATACGCAGTATTTT.

The rearrangement links TRBV9 to TRBJ2-2; D assignment may be TRBD1 or TRBD2 (6 bases each). Germline V gene data show CDR1 as SGDLS and CDR2 as YYNGEE. The CDR3 runs to 17 residues. V lost 0 bases, J lost 2 bases, and 14 bases lay in between. CDR3 coding DNA: TGTGCCAGCAGCGTAGTCCCCCGGGGGCCCAACACCGGGGAGCTGTTTTTT. Translated: CASSVVPRGPNTGELFF.

The rearrangement uses TRBV7-2 and TRBJ2-1, with D perhaps TRBD2 (6 bases). Per germline, CDR1 SGHTA and CDR2 FQGNSA. V dropped 0 bases and J dropped 0 bases, with 12 bases sitting between them. There are 17 residues in the CDR3. The DNA of the CDR3 is TGTGCCAGCAGCTTAGCGCGGGGTTATCCCTCCTACAATGAGCAGTTCTTC. Residues: CASSLARGYPSYNEQFF.

The rearrangement uses TRBV4-3 and TRBJ2-3, with 10 bases aligning to TRBD2. CDR1 and CDR2 (germline): LGHNA, YSLEER. The CDR3 length is 18 residues. Trimming removed 0 bases from V and 2 bases from J; junction bases left unmatched: 8. The CDR3 loop is CASSQDSPAGGITDTQYF. CDR3 DNA: TGCGCCAGCAGCCAAGATAGCCCAGCGGGGGGGATCACAGATACGCAGTATTTT.

The chain joins TRBV7-2 to TRBJ2-3, with D hard to call. This CDR3 contains 15 residues. Germline V CDR1 and CDR2: SGHTA, FQGNSA. The V and J ends lost 4 bases and 1 base respectively, with 12 bases between them. This chain's CDR3 is CASSSVADGTDTQYF. The CDR3 DNA is TGTGCCAGCAGCTCAGTGGCAGACGGCACAGATACGCAGTATTTT.

The CDR3 DNA reads as TGCAGTGCTAGCGCTCCGGGACAGCCTTCCGAGCAGTACTTC. Encoded protein: CSASAPGQPSEQYF. The rearrangement uses TRBV20-1 and TRBJ2-4; 7 bases align to TRBD1. With the DNA end fitting TRBJ2-7 better, the J assignment may be wrong. The CDR3 sequence is 14 residues long. Per the germline V gene, CDR1 is DFQATT and CDR2 is SNEGSKA (reference sequence).

The chain uses TRBV29-1 and TRBJ2-3, with 11 bases identical to TRBD2. Unmatched junction bases numbered 4, after V lost 4 bases and J lost 4 bases. The V gene's germline CDR1 is SQVTM and CDR2 ANQGSEA. The CDR3 is 14 residues long. CDR3 nucleotides: TGCAGCGTTGCCGCGGGACTAGCGGCAGATACGCAGTATTTT. This sequence encodes CSVAAGLAADTQYF.

The chain has TRBV4-3 and TRBJ1-3; D is unclear. CDR1 is LGHNA, CDR2 YSLEER, per germline. Trimming took 0 bases from V and 0 from J, leaving 12 bases between them. The CDR3 length is 17 residues. The CDR3 DNA reads TGCGCCAGCAGCCAAGATAGCATCGGTGCCTCTGGAAACACCATATATTTT. Protein sequence: CASSQDSIGASGNTIYF.

This chain links TRBV6-5 with TRBJ1-2; a possible D gene is TRBD1 (6 bases). This CDR3 has 14 residues. Germline CDR1 MNHEY, CDR2 SVGAGI. Trimming removed 5 bases at V and 6 bases at J, with 16 bases between. CDR3 nucleotide sequence: TGTGCCAGCAGTAGACTCGGGGGACAACATGGCTACACCTTC. Protein product: CASSRLGGQHGYTF.

In its sample, this clonotype was seen a few times. The J gene is TRBJ2-6, the V gene TRBV4-3, with unresolved D. The CDR3 is made up of 16 amino acids. V was clipped by 1 base and J by 2 bases, with 9 bases between them. Germline assignment: CDR1 LGHNA and CDR2 YSLEER. The CDR3 is CASSQVAAAGANVLTF. The CDR3 DNA is TGCGCCAGCAGCCAAGTCGCGGCAGCTGGGGCCAACGTCCTGACTTTC.